A single TCR beta chain is shown here with its context. Its antigen remains unknown. This CDR3 has 16 residues. V dropped 6 bases and J dropped 7; count of bases not matched to a gene: 15. Germline V gene lookup returns CDR1 LGHNT and CDR2 FRNRAP. This sample was included in a study of OX40 agonist ivuxolimab in advanced cancers. Study information: Ivuxolimab was delivered to patients intravenously every 2 weeks at doses spanning 0.01 to 10 mg/kg. General observations from the study: Normalized T-cell clonal expansion was also low in some nonresponders.

Some clones are missing from TCRdb's copy, which holds only in-frame ones; the method was immunoSEQ multiplex PCR. The sample has 94,000 or so clones; 84% are singletons. The rearrangement joins TRBV12-5 to TRBJ2-3, with 8 bases fitting TRBD1. The sample consisted of CD4+ or CD8+ T cells sorted from blood, taken in a trial of the OX40 agonist ivuxolimab. This sequence was found in an adult with an advanced solid tumor such as melanoma, head and neck, liver or kidney cancer. As DNA, the CDR3 is TGTGCTAGTGGCCCCCCCAGGGCAGGGGGCTTGAATACGCAGTATTTT. Its protein is CASGPPRAGGLNTQYF.